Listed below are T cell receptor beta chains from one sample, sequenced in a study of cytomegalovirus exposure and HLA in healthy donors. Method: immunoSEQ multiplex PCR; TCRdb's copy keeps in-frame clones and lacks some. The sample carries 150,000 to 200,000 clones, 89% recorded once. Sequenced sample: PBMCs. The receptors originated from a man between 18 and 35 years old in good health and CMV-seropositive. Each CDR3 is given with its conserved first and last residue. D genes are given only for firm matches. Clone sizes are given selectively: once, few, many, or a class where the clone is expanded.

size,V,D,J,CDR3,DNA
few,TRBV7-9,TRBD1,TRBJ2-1,CASSRGQAYNEQFF,TGTGCCAGCAGCAGGGGACAGGCCTACAATGAGCAGTTCTTC
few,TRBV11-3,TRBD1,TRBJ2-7,CASSATGDEQYF,TGTGCCAGCAGCGCGACAGGGGACGAGCAGTACTTC
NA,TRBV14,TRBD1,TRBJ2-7,CASSRFTGTGHYEQYF,TGTGCCAGCAGCCGCTTCACAGGGACAGGGCACTACGAGCAGTACTTC
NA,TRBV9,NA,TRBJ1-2,CASSVGPITTGAYGYTF,TGTGCCAGCAGCGTAGGTCCCATCACGACAGGCGCCTATGGCTACACCTTC
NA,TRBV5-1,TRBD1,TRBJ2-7,CASKGYPGQGAGEQYF,TGCGCCAGCAAGGGATACCCGGGACAGGGGGCTGGCGAGCAGTACTTC
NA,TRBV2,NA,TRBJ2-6,CASSAQVPGANVLTF,TGTGCCAGCAGTGCCCAGGTTCCCGGGGCCAACGTCCTGACTTTC
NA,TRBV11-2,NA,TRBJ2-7,CASSLVYRENEQYF,TGTGCCAGCAGCTTAGTTTACAGAGAAAACGAGCAGTACTTC
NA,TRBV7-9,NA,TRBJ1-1,CASSGPTGGTEAFF,TGTGCCAGCAGCGGCCCCACGGGTGGGACTGAAGCTTTCTTT
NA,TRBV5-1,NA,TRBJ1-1,CASSDTGSSTEAFF,TGCGCCAGCAGCGACACAGGGTCTAGCACTGAAGCTTTCTTT
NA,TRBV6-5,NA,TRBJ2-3,CASRDSLAADTQYF,TGTGCCAGCAGAGACAGCCTCGCCGCAGATACGCAGTATTTT
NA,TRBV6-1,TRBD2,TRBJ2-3,CASSTGTSRTDTQYF,TGTGCCAGCAGTACCGGGACTAGTCGGACAGATACGCAGTATTTT
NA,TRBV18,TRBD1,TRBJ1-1,CASSPSRQGGTEAFF,TGTGCCAGCTCACCCTCAAGACAGGGGGGGACTGAAGCTTTCTTT
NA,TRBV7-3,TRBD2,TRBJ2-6,CASSLTSGARAGANVLTF,TGTGCCAGCAGCTTAACTAGCGGGGCACGAGCAGGGGCCAACGTCCTGACTTTC
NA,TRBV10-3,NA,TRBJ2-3,CAISESTFGRASTDTQYF,TGTGCCATCAGTGAGTCGACGTTTGGCAGGGCTTCCACAGATACGCAGTATTTT
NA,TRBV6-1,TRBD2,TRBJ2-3,CASSGRGLAGVLDTQYF,TGTGCCAGCAGTGGGAGGGGACTAGCGGGAGTTTTAGATACGCAGTATTTT
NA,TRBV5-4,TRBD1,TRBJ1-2,CASTKAIRQGNGYTF,TGTGCCAGCACCAAAGCTATTAGACAGGGGAACGGCTACACCTTC
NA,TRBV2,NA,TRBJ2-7,CASREGRDISYEQYF,TGTGCCAGCAGGGAAGGCCGGGACATTTCCTACGAGCAGTACTTC
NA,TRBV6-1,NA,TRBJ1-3,CASSEMADSGNTIYF,TGTGCCAGCAGTGAAATGGCCGATTCTGGAAACACCATATATTTT
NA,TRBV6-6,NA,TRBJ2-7,CASEMGGLAYEQYF,TGTGCCAGCGAGATGGGGGGGCTGGCCTACGAGCAGTACTTC
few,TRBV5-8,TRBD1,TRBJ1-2,CASSLEETGPSYGYTF,TGTGCCAGCAGCTTGGAAGAGACAGGGCCATCATATGGCTACACCTTC